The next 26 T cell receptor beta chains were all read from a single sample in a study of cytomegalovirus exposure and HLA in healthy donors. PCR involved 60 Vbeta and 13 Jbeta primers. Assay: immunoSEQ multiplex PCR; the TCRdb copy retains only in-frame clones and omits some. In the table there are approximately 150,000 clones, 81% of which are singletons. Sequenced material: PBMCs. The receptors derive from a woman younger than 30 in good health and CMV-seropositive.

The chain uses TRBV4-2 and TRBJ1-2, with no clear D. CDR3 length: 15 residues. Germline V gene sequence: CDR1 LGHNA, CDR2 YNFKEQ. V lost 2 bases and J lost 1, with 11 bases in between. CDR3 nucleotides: TGTGCCAGCAGCCAACCCCTGACACATAACTATGGCTACACCTTC. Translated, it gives CASSQPLTHNYGYTF.

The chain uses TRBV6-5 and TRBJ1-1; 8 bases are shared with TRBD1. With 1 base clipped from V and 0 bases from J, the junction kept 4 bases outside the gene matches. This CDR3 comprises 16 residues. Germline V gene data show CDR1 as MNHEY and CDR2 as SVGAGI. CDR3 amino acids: CASSYWTGKMNTEAFF. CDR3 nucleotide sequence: TGTGCCAGCAGTTACTGGACAGGGAAAATGAACACTGAAGCTTTCTTT.

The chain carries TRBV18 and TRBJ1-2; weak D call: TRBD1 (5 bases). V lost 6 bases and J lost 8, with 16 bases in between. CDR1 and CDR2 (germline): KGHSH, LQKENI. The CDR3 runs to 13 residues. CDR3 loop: CASSSGTLGGYTF. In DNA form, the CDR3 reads TGTGCCAGCTCCTCCGGGACTCTTGGGGGCTACACCTTC.

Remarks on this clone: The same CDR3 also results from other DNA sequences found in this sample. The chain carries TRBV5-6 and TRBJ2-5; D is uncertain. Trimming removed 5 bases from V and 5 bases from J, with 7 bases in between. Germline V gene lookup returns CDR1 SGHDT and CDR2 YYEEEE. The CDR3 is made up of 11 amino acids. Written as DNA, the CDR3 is TGTGCCAGCAGTTTCGGGGAGACCCAGTACTTC. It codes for CASSFGETQYF.

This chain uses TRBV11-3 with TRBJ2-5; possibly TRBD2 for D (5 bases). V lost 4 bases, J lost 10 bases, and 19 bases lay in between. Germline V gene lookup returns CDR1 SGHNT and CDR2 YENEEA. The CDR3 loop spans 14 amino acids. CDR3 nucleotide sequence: TGTGCCAGCAGCTCGAGACGGGGAGTCGGGGACCAGTACTTC. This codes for CASSSRRGVGDQYF.

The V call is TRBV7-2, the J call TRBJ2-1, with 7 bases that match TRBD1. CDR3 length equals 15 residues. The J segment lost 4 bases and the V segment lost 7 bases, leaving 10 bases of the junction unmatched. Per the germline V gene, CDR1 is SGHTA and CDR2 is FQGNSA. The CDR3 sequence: CASKRSGTVYNEQFF. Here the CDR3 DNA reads TGTGCCAGCAAAAGATCCGGGACAGTATACAATGAGCAGTTCTTC.

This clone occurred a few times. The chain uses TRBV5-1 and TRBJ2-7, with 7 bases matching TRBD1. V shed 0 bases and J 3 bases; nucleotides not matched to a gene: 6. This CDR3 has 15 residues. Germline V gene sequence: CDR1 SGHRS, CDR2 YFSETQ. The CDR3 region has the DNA TGCGCCAGCAGCTTGGCAGGGGGACGGAACTACGAGCAGTACTTC. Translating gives CASSLAGGRNYEQYF.

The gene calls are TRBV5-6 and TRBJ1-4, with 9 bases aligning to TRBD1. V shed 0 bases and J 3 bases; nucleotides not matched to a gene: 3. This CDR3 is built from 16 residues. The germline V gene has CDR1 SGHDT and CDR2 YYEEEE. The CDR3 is CASSLDRGPSNEKLFF. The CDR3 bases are TGTGCCAGCAGCTTGGACAGGGGGCCGTCTAATGAAAAACTGTTTTTT.

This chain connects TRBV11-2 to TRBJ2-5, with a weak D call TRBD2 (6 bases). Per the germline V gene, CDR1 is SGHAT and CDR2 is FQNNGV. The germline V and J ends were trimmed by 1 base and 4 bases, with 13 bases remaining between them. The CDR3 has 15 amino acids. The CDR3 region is CASSLVGAGLETQYF. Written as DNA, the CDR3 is TGTGCCAGCAGCTTAGTAGGTGCGGGGTTAGAGACCCAGTACTTC.

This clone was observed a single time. The DNA of the CDR3 is TGTGCCAGCGGAACTCAGGGCGGTTCGCATTTT. Translation: CASGTQGGSHF. The chain links TRBV27 to TRBJ1-5; D is perhaps TRBD1 (5 bases). This CDR3 contains 11 residues. The germline CDR1 and CDR2 sequences are MNHEY and SMNVEV (reference sequence). V was trimmed by 8 bases and J by 15 bases, leaving 17 bases between them.

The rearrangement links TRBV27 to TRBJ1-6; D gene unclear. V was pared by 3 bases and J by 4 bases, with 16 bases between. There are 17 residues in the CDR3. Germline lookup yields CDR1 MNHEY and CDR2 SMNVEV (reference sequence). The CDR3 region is CASSFIGFRGYNSPLHF. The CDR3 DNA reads TGTGCCAGCAGTTTCATAGGGTTCCGGGGTTATAATTCACCCCTCCACTTT.

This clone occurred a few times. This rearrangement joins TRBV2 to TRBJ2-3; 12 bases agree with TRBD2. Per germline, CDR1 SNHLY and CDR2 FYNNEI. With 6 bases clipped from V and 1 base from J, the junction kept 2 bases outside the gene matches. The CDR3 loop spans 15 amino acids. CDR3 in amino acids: CASSRLAGGTDTQYF. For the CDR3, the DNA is TGTGCCAGCAGCCGACTAGCGGGGGGCACAGATACGCAGTATTTT.

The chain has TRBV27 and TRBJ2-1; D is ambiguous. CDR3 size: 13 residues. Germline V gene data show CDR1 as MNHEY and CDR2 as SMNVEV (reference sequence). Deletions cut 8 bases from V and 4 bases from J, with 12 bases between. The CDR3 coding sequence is TGTGCCAGCGCTCTCCGGCGGTACAATGAGCAGTTCTTC. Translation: CASALRRYNEQFF.

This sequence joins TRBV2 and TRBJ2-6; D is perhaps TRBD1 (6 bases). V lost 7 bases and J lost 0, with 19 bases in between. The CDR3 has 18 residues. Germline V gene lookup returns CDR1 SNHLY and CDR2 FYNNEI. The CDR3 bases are TGTGCCAGCATAATCTTTGGGGGACACCTCTCTGGGGCCAACGTCCTGACTTTC. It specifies CASIIFGGHLSGANVLTF.

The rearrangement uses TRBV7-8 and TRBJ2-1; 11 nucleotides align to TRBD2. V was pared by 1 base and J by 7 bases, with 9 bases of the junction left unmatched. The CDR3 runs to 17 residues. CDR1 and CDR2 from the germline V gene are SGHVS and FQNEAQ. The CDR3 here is CASSLVGGSGGVNEQFF. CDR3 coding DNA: TGTGCCAGCAGCTTAGTAGGTGGTAGCGGGGGGGTAAATGAGCAGTTCTTC.

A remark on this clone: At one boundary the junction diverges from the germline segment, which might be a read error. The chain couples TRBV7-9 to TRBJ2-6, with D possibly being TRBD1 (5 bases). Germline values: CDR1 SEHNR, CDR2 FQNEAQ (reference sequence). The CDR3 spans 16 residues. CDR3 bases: TGTGCCAGCAGCGCCAGGAGCGACTCTGGGGCCAACGGCCTGACTTTC. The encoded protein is CASSARSDSGANGLTF.

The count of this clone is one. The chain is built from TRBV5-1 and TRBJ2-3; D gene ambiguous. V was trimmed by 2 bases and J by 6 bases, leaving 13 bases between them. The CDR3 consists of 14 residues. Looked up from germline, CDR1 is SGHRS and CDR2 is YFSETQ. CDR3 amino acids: CASSFNGPGDTQYF. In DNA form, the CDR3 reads TGCGCCAGCAGCTTTAACGGCCCCGGGGATACGCAGTATTTT.

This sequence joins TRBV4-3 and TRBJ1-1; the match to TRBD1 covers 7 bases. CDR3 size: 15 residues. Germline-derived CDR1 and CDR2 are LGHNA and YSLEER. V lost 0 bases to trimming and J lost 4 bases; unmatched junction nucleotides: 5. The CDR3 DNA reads TGCGCCAGCAGCCAAGAGGGGCAGGGGGGCACTGAAGCTTTCTTT. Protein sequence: CASSQEGQGGTEAFF.

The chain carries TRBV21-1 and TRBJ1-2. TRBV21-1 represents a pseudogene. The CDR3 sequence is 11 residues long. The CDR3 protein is CASSRLHGYTF. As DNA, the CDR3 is TGTGCCAGCAGCCGACTACATGGCTACACCTTC.

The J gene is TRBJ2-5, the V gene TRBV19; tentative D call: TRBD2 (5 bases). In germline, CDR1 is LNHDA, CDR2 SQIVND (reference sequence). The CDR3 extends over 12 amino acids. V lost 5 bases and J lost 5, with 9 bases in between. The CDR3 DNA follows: TGTGCCAGTAGTGCGGGCCGTGAGACCCAGTACTTC. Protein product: CASSAGRETQYF.

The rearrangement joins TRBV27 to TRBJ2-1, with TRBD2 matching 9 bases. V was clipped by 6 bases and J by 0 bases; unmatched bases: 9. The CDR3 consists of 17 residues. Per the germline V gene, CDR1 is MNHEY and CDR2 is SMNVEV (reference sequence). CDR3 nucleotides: TGTGCCAGCAGCCAAAGAGCGGGGGGCAGCTCCTACAATGAGCAGTTCTTC. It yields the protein CASSQRAGGSSYNEQFF.

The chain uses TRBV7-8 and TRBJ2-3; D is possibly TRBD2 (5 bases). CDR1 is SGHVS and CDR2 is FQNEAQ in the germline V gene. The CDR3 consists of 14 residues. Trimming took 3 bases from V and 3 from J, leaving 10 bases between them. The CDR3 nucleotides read TGTGCCAGCAGCTTCTCTAGCTTAACAGATACGCAGTATTTT. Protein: CASSFSSLTDTQYF.

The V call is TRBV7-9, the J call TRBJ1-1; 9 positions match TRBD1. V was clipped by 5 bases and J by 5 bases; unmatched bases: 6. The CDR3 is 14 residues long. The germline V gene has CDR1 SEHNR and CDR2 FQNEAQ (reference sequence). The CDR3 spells CASSPQGALTEAFF. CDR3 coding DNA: TGTGCCAGCAGCCCACAGGGGGCGCTGACTGAAGCTTTCTTT.

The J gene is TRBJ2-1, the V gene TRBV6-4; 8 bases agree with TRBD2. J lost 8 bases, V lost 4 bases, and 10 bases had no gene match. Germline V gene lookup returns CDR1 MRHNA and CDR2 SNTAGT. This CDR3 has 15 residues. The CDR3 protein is CASSVTGGILDEQFF. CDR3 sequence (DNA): TGTGCCAGCAGTGTCACGGGGGGGATTCTCGATGAGCAGTTCTTC.

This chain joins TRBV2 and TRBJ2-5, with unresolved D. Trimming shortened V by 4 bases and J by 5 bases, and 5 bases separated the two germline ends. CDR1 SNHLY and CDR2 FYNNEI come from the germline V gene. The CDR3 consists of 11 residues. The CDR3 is CASSGVETQYF. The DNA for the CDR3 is TGTGCCAGCAGTGGAGTGGAGACCCAGTACTTC. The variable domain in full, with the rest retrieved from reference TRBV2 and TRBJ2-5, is EPEVTQTPSHQVTQMGQEVILRCVPISNHLYFYWYRQILGQKVEFLVSFYNNEISEKSEIFDDQFSVERPDGSNFTLKIRSTKLEDSAMYFCASSGVETQYFGPGTRLLVL.

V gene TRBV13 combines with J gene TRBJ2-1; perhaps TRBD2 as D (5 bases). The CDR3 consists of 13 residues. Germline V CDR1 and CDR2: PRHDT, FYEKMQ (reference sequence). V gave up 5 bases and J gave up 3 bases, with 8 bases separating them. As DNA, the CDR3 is TGTGCCAGCAGCACGGGGAACTACAATGAGCAGTTCTTC. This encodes CASSTGNYNEQFF.